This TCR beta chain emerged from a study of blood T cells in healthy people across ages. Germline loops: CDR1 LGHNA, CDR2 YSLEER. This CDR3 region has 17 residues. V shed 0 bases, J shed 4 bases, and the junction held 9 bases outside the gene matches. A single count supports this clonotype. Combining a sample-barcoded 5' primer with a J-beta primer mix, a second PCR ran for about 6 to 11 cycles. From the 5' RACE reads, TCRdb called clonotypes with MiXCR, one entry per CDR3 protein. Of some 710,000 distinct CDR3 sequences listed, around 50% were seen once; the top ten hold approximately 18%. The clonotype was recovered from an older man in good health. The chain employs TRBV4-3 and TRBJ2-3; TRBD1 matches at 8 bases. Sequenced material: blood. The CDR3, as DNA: TGCGCCAGCAGCCAAGATAGGGCAGGGGGCGGTGCAGATACGCAGTATTTT. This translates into CASSQDRAGGGADTQYF.